Listed here is a single TCR beta chain. What it binds is not known. The data were obtained in a study of naive and memory T cell subsets. The CDR3 sequence is 15 residues long. Germline values: CDR1 SGHTA, CDR2 FQGTGA. The V and J ends lost 2 bases and 0 bases respectively, with 8 bases between them. Study-wide points: A clonotype means one alpha or beta sequence, not an alpha/beta pair. Naive repertoires, especially CD8, held a few larger clonotypes, possibly memory cells re-expressing CD45RA. Diversity fell and Gini index rose from naive through CM, EM, EMRA.

Four subsets defined by CD45RA and CD27 were sorted after CD3, CD4, CD8 and live/dead staining. The beta constant-region primer was an equimolar mix of two oligonucleotides covering TRBC1 and TRBC2. Four rounds of PCR amplified the ligated cDNA using nested alpha and beta constant-region primers plus SP2. A 12-nucleotide UMI and the SP2 primer were added to the cDNA 3' end by oligonucleotide ligation. MiXCR was run by TCRdb on the UMI-ligation and nested PCR reads, yielding one entry per CDR3 protein. The sample comprises about 99,000 distinct CDR3 sequences, roughly 15% of which are singletons, and around 3% rests with the top ten.

Sequencing was done on a sample of naive CD8+ T cells from blood. The chain carries TRBV7-3 and TRBJ2-1, with unresolved D. This receptor was obtained from a human donor in good health. CDR3 amino acids: CASSLYPPSYNEQFF. The CDR3 DNA reads as TGTGCCAGCAGCTTATACCCCCCCTCCTACAATGAGCAGTTCTTC.